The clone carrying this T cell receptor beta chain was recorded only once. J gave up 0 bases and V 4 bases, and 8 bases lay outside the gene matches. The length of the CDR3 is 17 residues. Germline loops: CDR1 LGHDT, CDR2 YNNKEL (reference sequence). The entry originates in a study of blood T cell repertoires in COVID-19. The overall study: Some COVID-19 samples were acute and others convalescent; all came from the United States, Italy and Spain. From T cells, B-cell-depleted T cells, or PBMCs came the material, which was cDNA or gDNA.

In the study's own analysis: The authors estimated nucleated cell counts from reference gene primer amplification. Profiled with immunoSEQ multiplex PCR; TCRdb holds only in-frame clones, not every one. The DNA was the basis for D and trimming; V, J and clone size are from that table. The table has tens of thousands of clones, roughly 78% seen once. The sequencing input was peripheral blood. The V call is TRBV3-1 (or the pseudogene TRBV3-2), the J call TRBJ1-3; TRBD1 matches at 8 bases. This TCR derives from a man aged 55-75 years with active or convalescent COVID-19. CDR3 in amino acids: CASSLGSGGPSGNTIYF. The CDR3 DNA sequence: TGTGCCAGCAGCCTAGGCTCAGGGGGCCCCTCTGGAAACACCATATATTTT.